The T cell receptor beta chain described here comes from a study of cytomegalovirus exposure and HLA in healthy donors. V was trimmed by 4 bases and J by 3 bases, leaving 14 bases between them. Germline loops: CDR1 SGHDT, CDR2 YYEEEE. The CDR3 is 14 amino acids. Both 60 Vbeta primers and 13 Jbeta primers went into the PCR. Only in-frame clones appear in the TCRdb table, and some are missing; sequencing was by immunoSEQ multiplex PCR. The profile shows about 160,000 clones, 70% to 80% of them singletons. V and J are TRBV5-6 and TRBJ2-7; D may be TRBD1 (6 bases). The sequencing sample was made of PBMCs. The TCR was taken from a woman aged 50 to 60 in good health and CMV-seronegative. CDR3 in DNA: TGTGCCAGCAGCCCCCCGACAGGACACTACGAGCAGTACTTC. This sequence encodes CASSPPTGHYEQYF.